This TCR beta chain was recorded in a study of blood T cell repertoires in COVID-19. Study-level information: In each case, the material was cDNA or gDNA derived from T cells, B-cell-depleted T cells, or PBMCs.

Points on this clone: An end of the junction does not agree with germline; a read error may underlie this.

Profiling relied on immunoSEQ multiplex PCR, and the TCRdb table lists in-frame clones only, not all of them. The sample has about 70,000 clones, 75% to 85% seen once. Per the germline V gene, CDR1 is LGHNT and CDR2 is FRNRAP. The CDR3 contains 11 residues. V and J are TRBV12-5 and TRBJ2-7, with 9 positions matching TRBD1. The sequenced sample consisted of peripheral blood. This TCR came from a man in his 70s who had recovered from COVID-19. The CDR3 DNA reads TGTGCTAGTGGACTACAGGGGGCATCGAAGTTC. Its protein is CASGLQGASKF.